These 32 T cell receptor beta chains were sequenced from one sample in a study of molecular identifiers for immune sequencing clone quantification. TCRdb itself ran the PCR reads through MiXCR, one entry per CDR3 protein. The sample contains 490,000 or so distinct CDR3 sequences, 20% to 25% of which appear only once. The sequenced sample was naive CD8+ T cells from blood, with Jurkat cell RNA spiked in. Described subset: FACS-sorted CD8+CD4-CCR7+CD45RA+ naive T cells. The receptors were gathered from a human donor in good health. Some libraries in this study had Jurkat cell RNA spiked in.

This clonotype has ten or more counts. The genes are TRBV6-5 and TRBJ2-7, with D possibly being TRBD1 (6 bases). Germline lookup yields CDR1 MNHEY and CDR2 SVGAGI. The CDR3 runs to 14 residues. Trimming removed 6 bases at V and 5 bases at J, with 17 bases between. The DNA of the CDR3 is TGTGCCAGCAGGATTGTTCAGGGGCAACACGAGCAGTACTTC. Translation: CASRIVQGQHEQYF.

The chain employs TRBV2 and TRBJ2-7; 13 bases line up with TRBD2. This CDR3 spans 15 amino acids. J lost 6 bases, V lost 5 bases, and 7 bases had no gene match. Germline V gene sequence: CDR1 SNHLY, CDR2 FYNNEI. CDR3: CASSPRTSGSTEQYF. As DNA, the CDR3 is TGTGCCAGCAGTCCACGGACTAGCGGGAGTACCGAGCAGTACTTC.

Only one count was recorded for this clonotype. It may be a read error: a sequence one base away is much more abundant. The gene calls are TRBV4-1 and TRBJ1-6; TRBD1 might be the D (5 bases). Germline values: CDR1 MGHRA, CDR2 YSYEKL. This CDR3 spans 14 amino acids. Trimming left V 3 bases short and J 7 bases short, with 10 bases between. CDR3 sequence reads: CASSHGAGNSPLHF. The DNA of the CDR3 is TGCGCCAGCAGCCATGGGGCAGGGAATTCACCCCTCCACTTT.

The chain couples TRBV3-1 to TRBJ2-5; D may correspond to TRBD1 or TRBD2 (6 bases each). The length of the CDR3 is 15 residues. V lost 5 bases and J lost 5, with 18 bases in between. CDR1 and CDR2 (germline): LGHDT, YNNKEL (reference sequence). DNA for the CDR3: TGTGCCAGCAGCAGTAGCTGGGGGGCGCGGGAGACCCAGTACTTC. Translating it yields CASSSSWGARETQYF.

The rearrangement joins TRBV5-3 to TRBJ2-5; 7 bases fit TRBD1. TRBV5-3 is filed as an ORF, its function uncertain. The CDR3 has 13 residues. V shed 8 bases and J 4 bases; nucleotides not matched to a gene: 8. DNA of the CDR3: TGTGCCAGGGCCGACAGGGTGACAGAGACCCAGTACTTC. This gives the protein CARADRVTETQYF.

This rearrangement joins TRBV7-9 to TRBJ2-1; TRBD2 is a possible D gene (6 bases). With 6 bases removed from V and 12 bases from J, the gap between germline ends came to 24 bases. The CDR3 loop spans 15 amino acids. Germline V gene lookup returns CDR1 SEHNR and CDR2 FQNEAQ (reference sequence). CDR3 sequence (DNA): TGTGCCAGCAGGGCAGACAGCGGGTTCTGGGATGGGCAGTTCTTC. It encodes CASRADSGFWDGQFF.

This clonotype showed up many times. The J gene is TRBJ1-5, the V gene TRBV6-5, with a tentative D call TRBD1 (5 bases). CDR3 length equals 16 residues. Between the trimmed V and J ends, which lost 5 bases and 1 base, there was a span of 15 bases. Germline V gene data show CDR1 as MNHEY and CDR2 as SVGAGI. The CDR3 coding sequence is TGTGCCAGCAGTCGGACAATTTTGGAGAGCAATCAGCCCCAGCATTTT. The encoded protein is CASSRTILESNQPQHF.

The table lists this clonotype with a count of one. This may be a read error: a much more frequent sequence differs by one nucleotide. The V gene is TRBV2, the J gene TRBJ1-3; TRBD1 aligns across 8 bases. Looked up from germline, CDR1 is SNHLY and CDR2 is FYNNEI. The CDR3 is made up of 14 amino acids. The CDR3, as DNA: TGTGCCAGTGGCGGACAGGGAACGGGAAACACCACATATTTT. Translated, it gives CASGGQGTGNTTYF.

This clonotype was observed at least ten times. This sequence joins TRBV11-2 and TRBJ2-5, with 11 bases that match TRBD2. The CDR3 is made up of 17 amino acids. Per the germline V gene, CDR1 is SGHAT and CDR2 is FQNNGV. V lost 0 bases and J lost 1; bases outside the gene matches: 4. The CDR3 coding sequence is TGTGCCAGCAGCTTAGAACCCGGGACTAGCGGCCAAGAGACCCAGTACTTC. Translated: CASSLEPGTSGQETQYF.

This clonotype was seen only a few times. The chain has TRBV11-2 and TRBJ2-2; 11 bases agree with TRBD2. The CDR3 runs to 17 residues. J lost 3 bases, V lost 5 bases, and 8 bases had no gene match. From germline, CDR1 is SGHAT and CDR2 FQNNGV. The CDR3: CASSRTSGRTDTGELFF. CDR3 DNA: TGTGCCAGCAGCCGTACTAGCGGGAGAACGGACACCGGGGAGCTGTTTTTT.

At least ten counts were recorded for this clonotype. The chain has TRBV30 and TRBJ2-5; 7 bases are shared with TRBD1. CDR1 is GTSNPN and CDR2 is SVGIG in the germline V gene (reference sequence). The V and J ends lost 5 bases and 3 bases, in that order; junction bases with no gene match: 3. The CDR3 runs 12 residues. The CDR3: CAWGDREETQYF. The CDR3 DNA reads TGTGCCTGGGGGGACAGAGAAGAGACCCAGTACTTC.

This clonotype was seen only a few times. The rearrangement joins TRBV12-3 or TRBV12-4 to TRBJ2-1; TRBD1 agrees at 7 bases. The CDR3 is 14 residues long. Trimming cost V 5 bases and J 5 bases; bases outside gene matches: 6. The CDR3 coding sequence is TGTGCCAGCAGTGATGGACAGGAACACAATGAGCAGTTCTTC. Its protein product is CASSDGQEHNEQFF.

This clonotype came up once. It may be a read error: a sequence one base away is much more abundant. This chain connects TRBV3-1 to TRBJ2-3, with 12 bases identical to TRBD2. Germline CDR1 and CDR2: LGHDT and YNNKEL (reference sequence). There are 16 residues in the CDR3. The junction had 7 bases not matched to a gene; V was cut back by 1 base and J by 8 bases. This chain's CDR3 is CASSQAPSGGAGTQYF. The DNA for the CDR3 is TGTGCCAGCAGCCAAGCCCCTAGCGGGGGGGCAGGTACGCAGTATTTT.

This clonotype was counted at least ten times. The V call is TRBV10-3, the J call TRBJ2-7; D is unresolved. The CDR3 is 12 residues long. The V and J ends lost 3 bases and 0 bases respectively, with 3 bases between them. In germline, CDR1 is ENHRY, CDR2 SYGVKD. For the CDR3, the DNA is TGTGCCATCAGTGATTCCTCCTACGAGCAGTACTTC. This codes for CAISDSSYEQYF.

The chain employs TRBV20-1 and TRBJ1-1; D might be TRBD1 (5 bases). This CDR3 spans 13 amino acids. Germline V CDR1 and CDR2: DFQATT, SNEGSKA (reference sequence). Between the trimmed V and J ends, which lost 0 bases and 12 bases, there was a span of 17 bases. CDR3 residues: CSARDPLTGLSFF. CDR3 nucleotide sequence: TGCAGTGCTAGAGATCCACTAACGGGACTATCTTTCTTT.

This clonotype has at least ten counts. This chain joins TRBV6-5 and TRBJ1-1; D is perhaps TRBD1 (5 bases). This CDR3 comprises 15 residues. The V and J ends lost 2 bases and 4 bases respectively, with 14 bases between them. Per the germline V gene, CDR1 is MNHEY and CDR2 is SVGAGI. CDR3 amino acids: CASSYDQGGVTEAFF. The CDR3 DNA reads TGTGCCAGCAGTTACGATCAGGGAGGCGTCACTGAAGCTTTCTTT.

This clonotype was detected only a few times. This chain links TRBV4-3 with TRBJ2-1, with D perhaps matching TRBD1 (6 bases). Germline V gene sequence: CDR1 LGHNA, CDR2 YSLEER. The V end was cut by 0 bases, the J end by 9 bases, with 18 bases between. This CDR3 spans 16 amino acids. Written as DNA, the CDR3 is TGCGCCAGCAGCCAAGATCTGGGGGCCCAAAGCTTTGAGCAGTTCTTC. It codes for CASSQDLGAQSFEQFF.

The chain couples TRBV20-1 to TRBJ2-5, with 15 bases that match TRBD2. This CDR3 spans 18 amino acids. Germline V gives CDR1 DFQATT, CDR2 SNEGSKA (reference sequence). V lost 6 bases, J lost 4 bases, and 15 bases stayed unmatched. CDR3 sequence: CSAPSEGTGLAGGETQYF. The CDR3 coding sequence is TGCAGTGCGCCCTCCGAGGGGACGGGACTAGCGGGGGGAGAGACCCAGTACTTC.

This clonotype occurred many times. The CDR3 loop reads CASNPPVGAGPDTQYF. CDR3 DNA: TGTGCCAGCAACCCACCGGTGGGAGCGGGCCCAGATACGCAGTATTTT. The chain carries TRBV7-9 and TRBJ2-3, with a weak D call TRBD2 (6 bases). The V gene lost 7 bases and the J gene lost 4 bases, with 21 bases spanning the gap. This CDR3 is built from 16 residues. Per germline, CDR1 SEHNR and CDR2 FQNEAQ (reference sequence). Complete variable domain (other parts from reference TRBV7-9 and TRBJ2-3): DTGVSQNPRHKITKRGQNVTFRCDPISEHNRLYWYRQTLGQGPEFLTYFQNEAQLEKSRLLSDRFSAERPKGSFSTLEIQRTEQGDSAMYLCASNPPVGAGPDTQYFGPGTRLTVL.

This chain joins TRBV4-3 and TRBJ2-4, with TRBD1 as a possible D gene (5 bases). The CDR3 is made up of 15 amino acids. Looked up from germline, CDR1 is LGHNA and CDR2 is YSLEER. Trimming took 4 bases from V and 8 from J, leaving 18 bases between them. CDR3 nucleotide sequence: TGCGCCAGCAGCCCGTACTGGCAGGGATCGGACATTCAGTACTTC. As protein: CASSPYWQGSDIQYF.

On this clonotype itself: A much bigger clone sits one base away, suggesting this may be a read error. The V and J genes are TRBV12-3 or TRBV12-4 and TRBJ2-7, with 7 bases matching TRBD1. Trimming at V came to 7 bases and at J to 3 bases, leaving 9 bases not matched to a gene. The CDR3 runs 14 residues. As DNA, the CDR3 is TGTGCCAGCACCCCGATAGGGGGCATCTACGAGCAGTACTTC. This translates into CASTPIGGIYEQYF.

This clonotype has a count of ten or more. V usage is TRBV4-2 and J usage is TRBJ2-7; D gene unclear. V lost 0 bases and J lost 6, with 21 bases in between. Germline CDR1 is LGHNA and CDR2 is YNFKEQ. This CDR3 comprises 17 residues. In DNA form, the CDR3 reads TGTGCCAGCAGCCAAGATCCAGAGACGGGCCGAGGTGTCGAGCAGTACTTC. Translated, it gives CASSQDPETGRGVEQYF.

This clonotype was observed many times. This chain uses TRBV5-1 with TRBJ2-7, with D perhaps given as TRBD1 or TRBD2 (5 bases each). The CDR3 spans 13 residues. Per germline, CDR1 SGHRS and CDR2 YFSETQ. With 4 bases removed from V and 4 bases from J, the gap between germline ends came to 12 bases. The CDR3 nucleotides read TGCGCCAGCAGCGGAGAGGGGAGTTACGAGCAGTACTTC. This codes for CASSGEGSYEQYF. The variable domain in full, with the rest retrieved from reference TRBV5-1 and TRBJ2-7, is KAGVTQTPRYLIKTRGQQVTLSCSPISGHRSVSWYQQTPGQGLQFLFEYFSETQRNKGNFPGRFSGRQFSNSRSEMNVSTLELGDSALYLCASSGEGSYEQYFGPGTRLTVT.

The rearrangement uses TRBV5-6 and TRBJ2-7; TRBD2 might be the D (6 bases). The CDR3 extends over 15 amino acids. V lost 4 bases and J lost 2, with 16 bases in between. The germline V gene encodes CDR1 SGHDT and CDR2 YYEEEE. CDR3 DNA sequence: TGTGCCAGCAGCGATGAGCGGGCCCCTCCCTACGAGCAGTACTTC. It translates to CASSDERAPPYEQYF.

This chain connects TRBV4-1 to TRBJ2-7; D might be TRBD2 (7 bases). The germline V and J ends were trimmed by 3 bases and 7 bases, with 16 bases remaining between them. This CDR3 comprises 14 residues. Germline CDR1 MGHRA, CDR2 YSYEKL. CDR3 nucleotide sequence: TGCGCCAGCAGCCATGCGGGGGCAGGAGGAGAGCAGTACTTC. Its protein is CASSHAGAGGEQYF.

This clonotype was counted at least ten times. Here the CDR3 DNA reads TGTGCCAGCAGCTTAGAGGGCAGTACAGAGCAGTACTTC. It is translated as CASSLEGSTEQYF. J is TRBJ2-7 and V is TRBV7-9; D uncertain. Germline CDR1 reads SEHNR; CDR2 reads FQNEAQ (reference sequence). This CDR3 is 13 amino acids long. Trimming took 1 base from V and 7 from J, leaving 11 bases between them. Full variable domain (outside the CDR3, taken from reference TRBV7-9 and TRBJ2-7): DTGVSQNPRHKITKRGQNVTFRCDPISEHNRLYWYRQTLGQGPEFLTYFQNEAQLEKSRLLSDRFSAERPKGSFSTLEIQRTEQGDSAMYLCASSLEGSTEQYFGPGTRLTVT.

Only a few counts were recorded for this clonotype. The rearrangement uses TRBV5-1 and TRBJ2-3; D is possibly TRBD1 or TRBD2 (6 bases each). Looked up from germline, CDR1 is SGHRS and CDR2 is YFSETQ. CDR3 length: 20 residues. Trimming pared 4 bases from V and 4 bases from J, leaving 31 bases between. The CDR3 protein is CASSGLGSGAGFRLADTQYF. The CDR3 DNA reads TGCGCCAGCAGCGGACTTGGCTCGGGGGCCGGGTTTAGGTTGGCAGATACGCAGTATTTT.

Many counts were recorded for this clonotype. The CDR3 spells CASSFPGSEYEQYF. Here the CDR3 DNA reads TGTGCCAGCAGCTTCCCGGGGTCAGAATACGAGCAGTACTTC. The chain recombines TRBV5-6 with TRBJ2-7, with D perhaps TRBD2 (5 bases). CDR3 size: 14 residues. Germline V gives CDR1 SGHDT, CDR2 YYEEEE. V dropped 2 bases and J dropped 4 bases, with 13 bases sitting between them.

This chain uses TRBV4-1 with TRBJ2-1; TRBD1 agrees at 8 bases. The CDR3 spans 16 residues. V lost 5 bases to trimming and J lost 5 bases; unmatched junction nucleotides: 11. From germline, CDR1 is MGHRA and CDR2 YSYEKL. This CDR3 is CASSEGPGQVNNEQFF. The CDR3, as DNA: TGCGCCAGCAGCGAAGGCCCGGGACAGGTTAACAATGAGCAGTTCTTC.

CDR3 protein: CASSSLAGDKGRYYEQYF. The CDR3 nucleotides read TGTGCCAGCAGTTCCCTAGCGGGAGACAAGGGGAGGTACTACGAGCAGTACTTC. The V gene is TRBV28, the J gene TRBJ2-7; 10 positions match TRBD2. V dropped 4 bases and J dropped 3; count of bases not matched to a gene: 15. CDR3 length: 18 residues. The germline V gene has CDR1 MDHEN and CDR2 SYDVKM.

This clonotype has ten or more counts. J is TRBJ2-5 and V is TRBV2; the D gene could be TRBD1 or TRBD2 (5 bases each). Between the trimmed V and J ends, which lost 0 bases and 3 bases, there was a span of 8 bases. The V gene's germline CDR1 is SNHLY and CDR2 FYNNEI. This CDR3 region has 14 residues. The CDR3 loop is CASSEAGTEETQYF. Written as DNA, the CDR3 is TGTGCCAGCAGTGAAGCCGGGACCGAAGAGACCCAGTACTTC.

As to this clonotype: It may be a read error: a sequence one base away is much more abundant. The J gene is TRBJ2-7, the V gene TRBV28; 8 positions agree with TRBD1. The CDR3 extends over 13 amino acids. Germline V gene lookup returns CDR1 MDHEN and CDR2 SYDVKM. The CDR3 region is CASTDRAPEERYF. The DNA for the CDR3 is TGTGCCAGCACGGACAGGGCCCCCGAAGAGCGGTACTTC.